The text below deals with one T cell receptor beta chain. This sample is part of a study of technical replicates of blood from several donors. Using immunoSEQ multiplex PCR, the repertoire was profiled, and TCRdb retains in-frame clones only, with some absent. The sample holds some 74,000 clones, roughly 92% seen once. CDR3 size: 16 residues. This chain joins TRBV21-1 and TRBJ1-1; the table gives TRBD1 as D, unverified against the DNA. TRBV21-1 is listed as a pseudogene. The sample comprised T cells isolated from PBMCs. This sequence originates from a human donor in good health. This CDR3 reads CASSRGQNYMNTEAFF. For the CDR3, the DNA is TGTGCCAGCAGCAGGGGACAGAACTATATGAACACTGAAGCTTTCTTT.